The 21 T cell receptor beta chains presented below share a single source sample, sequenced in a study of T-cell reconstitution after alpha-beta-depleted transplantation in children. Preparing the TCRbeta library involved the use of unique molecular identifiers. TCRdb re-called the PCR reads with MiXCR, one entry per CDR3 protein. The sample yields about 980,000 distinct CDR3 sequences, about 26% seen once. This specimen was PBMCs, mostly from graft donor cells, taken 360 days after TCRalphabeta/CD19-depleted stem cell transplant. These TCRs come from a boy under two years old who had a stem cell transplant for SCID, so the T cells may come from the graft donor.

The gene calls are TRBV20-1 and TRBJ2-5; possibly TRBD2 for D (7 bases). The germline CDR1 and CDR2 sequences are DFQATT and SNEGSKA (reference sequence). The CDR3 extends over 15 amino acids. Trimming took 4 bases from V and 4 from J, leaving 19 bases between them. The DNA for the CDR3 is TGCAGTGCTACAATAAGGAGGGGGGGCCGAGAGACCCAGTACTTC. Translating gives CSATIRRGGRETQYF.

This chain uses TRBV4-2 with TRBJ2-2; D unclear. The V gene lost 0 bases and the J gene lost 3 bases, with 14 bases spanning the gap. Germline values: CDR1 LGHNA, CDR2 YNFKEQ. This CDR3 has 17 residues. CDR3 residues: CASSQDVSRGDTGELFF. CDR3 DNA sequence: TGTGCCAGCAGCCAAGATGTGTCCCGTGGGGACACCGGGGAGCTGTTTTTT.

The V gene is TRBV12-3 or TRBV12-4, the J gene TRBJ2-5; TRBD2 matches at 7 bases. After removal of 2 bases from V and 4 bases from J, the junction contained 7 bases not matched to a gene. The CDR3 totals 15 residues. The CDR3 sequence: CASSLLGGERETQYF. The DNA for the CDR3 is TGTGCCAGCAGTTTATTGGGGGGGGAGCGAGAGACCCAGTACTTC.

This clonotype was detected a few times. The V call is TRBV20-1, the J call TRBJ1-1; 9 bases fit TRBD1. The CDR3 totals 15 residues. The germline V gene encodes CDR1 DFQATT and CDR2 SNEGSKA (reference sequence). V trimming: 0 bases; J trimming: 4 bases; junction bases outside the gene matches: 6. The CDR3 sequence: CSARDSGTGPTEAFF. CDR3 bases: TGCAGTGCTAGAGATTCCGGGACAGGGCCCACTGAAGCTTTCTTT.

The chain combines TRBV4-1 with TRBJ2-2, with D possibly matching TRBD2 (6 bases). CDR3 length: 15 amino acids. V was pared by 1 base and J by 6 bases, with 12 bases between. The V gene's germline CDR1 is MGHRA and CDR2 YSYEKL. CDR3 DNA sequence: TGCGCCAGCAGCCAAGCCCCGGGGGTACCCGGGGAGCTGTTTTTT. It translates to CASSQAPGVPGELFF.

This clonotype was recorded a few times. The chain links TRBV19 to TRBJ1-1; the D is unclear. Trimming shortened V by 1 base and J by 4 bases, and 7 bases separated the two germline ends. CDR1 and CDR2 from the germline V gene are LNHDA and SQIVND (reference sequence). The CDR3 totals 13 residues. The CDR3 coding sequence is TGTGCCAGTAGTATAGGGACCGGCACTGAAGCTTTCTTT. This gives the protein CASSIGTGTEAFF.

This clonotype has just a few counts. This chain connects TRBV24-1 to TRBJ2-1; 9 bases are a match to TRBD1. Germline values: CDR1 KGHDR, CDR2 SFDVKD. J was trimmed by 13 bases and V by 5 bases; bases with no gene match: 5. CDR3 length equals 12 residues. In DNA form, the CDR3 reads TGTGCCACCAGTGGAGGGACAGGGCGACAGTTCTTC. It is translated as CATSGGTGRQFF.

CDR3: CASSPTRGAKNIQYF. CDR3 sequence (DNA): TGTGCCAGCAGCCCGACCAGGGGAGCCAAAAACATTCAGTACTTC. V gene TRBV5-5 combines with J gene TRBJ2-4; TRBD1 might be the D (6 bases). Germline values: CDR1 SGHKS, CDR2 YYEKEE (reference sequence). Trimming removed 4 bases from V and 0 bases from J, with 11 bases in between. This CDR3 is 15 amino acids long.

The rearrangement links TRBV27 to TRBJ2-3, with 8 positions matching TRBD1. The CDR3 is 15 amino acids. Germline CDR1 is MNHEY and CDR2 is SMNVEV (reference sequence). V was pared by 1 base and J by 6 bases, with 6 bases of the junction left unmatched. This chain's CDR3 is CASSLWPGGGDTQYF. DNA for the CDR3: TGTGCCAGCAGTTTATGGCCAGGGGGCGGTGATACGCAGTATTTT.

Here the CDR3 reads CSARPSGGASYEQYF. CDR3 bases: TGCAGTGCTAGACCTAGCGGGGGGGCTTCCTACGAGCAGTACTTC. The J gene is TRBJ2-7, the V gene TRBV20-1, with TRBD2 matching 12 bases. Unmatched junction bases numbered 3, after V lost 2 bases and J lost 1 base. Germline CDR1 is DFQATT and CDR2 is SNEGSKA (reference sequence). This CDR3 contains 15 residues.

V gene TRBV6-5 combines with J gene TRBJ2-4; 8 bases fit TRBD1. CDR1 and CDR2 (germline): MNHEY, SVGAGI. Losses at the gene ends were 0 bases for V and 8 bases for J; bases not matched to a gene: 6. The CDR3 sequence is 15 residues long. As DNA, the CDR3 is TGTGCCAGCAGTTACTCGGCAGGGGGCCGGGACATTCAGTACTTC. Translating it yields CASSYSAGGRDIQYF.

This clonotype was counted a few times. The chain uses TRBV7-9 and TRBJ2-3; the match to TRBD1 covers 7 bases. CDR1 and CDR2 from the germline V gene are SEHNR and FQNEAQ (reference sequence). The trim removed 2 bases at V and 0 bases at J, leaving 5 bases unmatched. This CDR3 is built from 16 residues. CDR3 sequence: CASSLRKGASTDTQYF. As DNA, the CDR3 is TGTGCCAGCAGCTTAAGGAAGGGGGCGAGCACAGATACGCAGTATTTT.

The V call is TRBV29-1, the J call TRBJ2-2; the D call may be TRBD1 or TRBD2 (5 bases each). Germline CDR1 SQVTM, CDR2 ANQGSEA. The CDR3 covers 16 residues. V was trimmed by 4 bases and J by 0 bases, leaving 15 bases between them. CDR3 loop: CSVGGKTAANTGELFF. The CDR3 nucleotides read TGCAGCGTTGGTGGGAAGACAGCGGCGAACACCGGGGAGCTGTTTTTT.

A few counts support this clonotype. The chain has TRBV24-1 and TRBJ2-5; the match to TRBD1 covers 7 bases. The germline V gene has CDR1 KGHDR and CDR2 SFDVKD. Trimming took 3 bases from V and 7 from J; bases not matched to a gene: 10. The CDR3 is 15 residues long. CDR3 protein: CATSDPIRDSRTQYF. CDR3 coding DNA: TGTGCCACCAGTGATCCTATCCGGGACAGCCGGACCCAGTACTTC.

The V call is TRBV15, the J call TRBJ2-1, with a possible D match to TRBD2 (6 bases). The CDR3 is 16 amino acids. In germline, CDR1 is LNHNV, CDR2 YYDKDF (reference sequence). V dropped 3 bases and J dropped 6 bases, with 18 bases sitting between them. The CDR3 DNA reads as TGTGCCACCAGCAGGGGGGAGACTAGACTCTTCAATGAGCAGTTCTTC. It codes for CATSRGETRLFNEQFF.

The chain couples TRBV19 to TRBJ2-5; the match to TRBD2 covers 10 bases. Germline CDR1 is LNHDA and CDR2 is SQIVND (reference sequence). CDR3 length: 15 residues. J lost 1 base, V lost 8 bases, and 7 bases had no gene match. The CDR3 nucleotides read TGTGCCAGTGGACCGGGACTAGCGTTCCAAGAGACCCAGTACTTC. As protein: CASGPGLAFQETQYF.

The V call is TRBV29-1, the J call TRBJ1-1, with a tentative D call TRBD1 (5 bases). CDR3 length equals 12 residues. CDR1 is SQVTM and CDR2 is ANQGSEA in the germline V gene. V gave up 3 bases and J gave up 7 bases, with 12 bases separating them. The CDR3 DNA follows: TGCAGCGTTGATTGGGGGATTGGTGAAGCTTTCTTT. Protein sequence: CSVDWGIGEAFF.

The chain recombines TRBV7-9 with TRBJ2-3, with 9 bases fitting TRBD1. The length of the CDR3 is 17 residues. The J segment lost 2 bases and the V segment lost 8 bases, leaving 14 bases of the junction unmatched. CDR1 and CDR2 from the germline V gene are SEHNR and FQNEAQ (reference sequence). CDR3 in amino acids: CASSGTGLSLFTDTQYF. The CDR3 DNA is TGTGCCAGCTCAGGGACAGGGCTATCTCTATTCACAGATACGCAGTATTTT. The full variable domain, its missing parts supplied by reference TRBV7-9 and TRBJ2-3, is DTGVSQNPRHKITKRGQNVTFRCDPISEHNRLYWYRQTLGQGPEFLTYFQNEAQLEKSRLLSDRFSAERPKGSFSTLEIQRTEQGDSAMYLCASSGTGLSLFTDTQYFGPGTRLTVL.

The CDR3 protein is CASSLTPNEAETQYF. The CDR3 region has the DNA TGTGCCAGCAGCTTAACCCCGAACGAGGCGGAGACCCAGTACTTC. The chain is built from TRBV7-8 and TRBJ2-5; no clear D gene. V was cut by 2 bases and J by 5 bases, with 15 bases left in between. The CDR3 covers 15 residues. Germline lookup yields CDR1 SGHVS and CDR2 FQNEAQ.

This clonotype was recorded a few times. The chain has TRBV5-6 and TRBJ2-1; the D call may be TRBD1 or TRBD2 (5 bases each). This CDR3 contains 15 residues. From germline, CDR1 is SGHDT and CDR2 YYEEEE. The V gene lost 3 bases and the J gene lost 3 bases, with 13 bases spanning the gap. CDR3 sequence reads: CASSYPGTHYNEQFF. CDR3 DNA sequence: TGTGCCAGCAGCTATCCCGGGACGCACTACAATGAGCAGTTCTTC.

J is TRBJ2-1 and V is TRBV28, with D unclear. Germline V lookup: CDR1 MDHEN, CDR2 SYDVKM. The germline V and J ends were trimmed by 2 bases and 8 bases, with 7 bases remaining between them. CDR3 length equals 12 residues. CDR3 nucleotides: TGTGCCAGCAGTTTACTGGTCTATGAGCAGTTCTTC. Its translation: CASSLLVYEQFF.